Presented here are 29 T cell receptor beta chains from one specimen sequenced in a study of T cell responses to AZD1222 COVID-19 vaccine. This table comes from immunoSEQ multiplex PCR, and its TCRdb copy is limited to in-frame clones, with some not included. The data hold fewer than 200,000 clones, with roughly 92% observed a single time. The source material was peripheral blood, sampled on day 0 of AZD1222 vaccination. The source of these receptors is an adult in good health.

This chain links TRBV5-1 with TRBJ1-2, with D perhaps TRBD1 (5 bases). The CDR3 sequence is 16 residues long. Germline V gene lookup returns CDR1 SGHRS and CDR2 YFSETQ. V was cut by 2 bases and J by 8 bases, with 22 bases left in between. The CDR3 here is CASSFSPAGYEGGYTF. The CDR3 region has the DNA TGCGCCAGCAGCTTCAGTCCCGCAGGGTATGAGGGGGGCTACACCTTC.

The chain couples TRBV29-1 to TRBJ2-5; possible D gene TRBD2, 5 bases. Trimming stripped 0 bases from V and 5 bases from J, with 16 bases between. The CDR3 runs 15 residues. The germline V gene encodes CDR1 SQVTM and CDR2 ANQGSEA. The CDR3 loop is CSVEDRTLVTETQYF. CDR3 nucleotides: TGCAGCGTTGAAGATCGGACTCTCGTGACGGAGACCCAGTACTTC. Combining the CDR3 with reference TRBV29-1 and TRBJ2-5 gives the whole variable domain SAVISQKPSRDICQRGTSLTIQCQVDSQVTMMFWYRQQPGQSLTLIATANQGSEATYESGFVIDKFPISRPNLTFSTLTVSNMSPEDSSIYLCSVEDRTLVTETQYFGPGTRLLVL.

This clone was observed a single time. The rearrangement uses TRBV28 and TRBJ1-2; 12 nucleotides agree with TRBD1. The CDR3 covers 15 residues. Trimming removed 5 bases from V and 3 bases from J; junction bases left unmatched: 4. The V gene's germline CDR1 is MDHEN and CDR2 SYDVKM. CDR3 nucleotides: TGTGCCAGCAGTCCGGGACAGGGGGCGTACTATGGCTACACCTTC. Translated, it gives CASSPGQGAYYGYTF.

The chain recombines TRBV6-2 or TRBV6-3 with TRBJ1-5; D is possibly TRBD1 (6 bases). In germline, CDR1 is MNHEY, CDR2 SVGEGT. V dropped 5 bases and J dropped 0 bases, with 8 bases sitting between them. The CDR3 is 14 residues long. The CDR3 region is CASSRQASNQPQHF. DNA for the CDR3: TGTGCCAGCAGTCGACAGGCTAGCAATCAGCCCCAGCATTTT.

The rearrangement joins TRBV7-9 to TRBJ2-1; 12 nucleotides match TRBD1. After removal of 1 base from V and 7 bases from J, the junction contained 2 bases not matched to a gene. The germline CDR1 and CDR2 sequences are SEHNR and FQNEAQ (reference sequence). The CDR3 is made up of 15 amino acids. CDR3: CASSLVGQGANEQFF. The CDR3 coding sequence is TGTGCCAGCAGCTTAGTGGGACAGGGGGCGAATGAGCAGTTCTTC.

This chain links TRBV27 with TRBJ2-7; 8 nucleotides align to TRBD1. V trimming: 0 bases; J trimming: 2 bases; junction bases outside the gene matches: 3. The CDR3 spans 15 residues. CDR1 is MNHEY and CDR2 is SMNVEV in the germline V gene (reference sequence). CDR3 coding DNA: TGTGCCAGCAGTTTATCAGGACAGGGAGCCTACGAGCAGTACGTC. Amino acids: CASSLSGQGAYEQYV.

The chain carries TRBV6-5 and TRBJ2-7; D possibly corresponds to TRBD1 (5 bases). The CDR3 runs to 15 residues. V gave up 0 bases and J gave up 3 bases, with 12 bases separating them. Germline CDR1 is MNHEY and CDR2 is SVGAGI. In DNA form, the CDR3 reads TGTGCCAGCAGTTACTCGCGGCCAGGGAACTACGAGCAGTACTTC. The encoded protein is CASSYSRPGNYEQYF.

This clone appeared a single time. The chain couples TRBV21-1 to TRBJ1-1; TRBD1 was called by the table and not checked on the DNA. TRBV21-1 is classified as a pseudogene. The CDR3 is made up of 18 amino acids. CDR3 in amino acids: CASSKALVGQGGNTEAFF. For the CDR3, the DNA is TGTGCCAGCAGCAAAGCGCTAGTGGGACAGGGGGGGAACACTGAAGCTTTCTTT.

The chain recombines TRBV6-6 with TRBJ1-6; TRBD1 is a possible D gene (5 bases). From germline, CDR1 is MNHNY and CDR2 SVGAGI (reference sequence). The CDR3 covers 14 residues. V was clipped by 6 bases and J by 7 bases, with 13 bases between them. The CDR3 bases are TGTGCCAGCAGCCGACAGCCCGTAAATTCACCCCTCCACTTT. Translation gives CASSRQPVNSPLHF.

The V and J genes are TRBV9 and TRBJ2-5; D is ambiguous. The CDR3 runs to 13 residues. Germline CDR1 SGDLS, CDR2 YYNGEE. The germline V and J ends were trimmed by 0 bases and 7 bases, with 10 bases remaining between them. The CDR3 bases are TGTGCCAGCAGCGTAGAGAGGAGTGGGACCCAGTACTTC. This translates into CASSVERSGTQYF.

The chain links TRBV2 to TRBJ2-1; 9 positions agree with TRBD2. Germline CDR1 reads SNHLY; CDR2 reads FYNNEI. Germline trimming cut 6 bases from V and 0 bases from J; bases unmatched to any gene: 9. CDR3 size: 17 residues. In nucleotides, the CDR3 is TGTGCCAGCAGGGTACTAGCGGGCCGAAGCTCCTACAATGAGCAGTTCTTC. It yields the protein CASRVLAGRSSYNEQFF.

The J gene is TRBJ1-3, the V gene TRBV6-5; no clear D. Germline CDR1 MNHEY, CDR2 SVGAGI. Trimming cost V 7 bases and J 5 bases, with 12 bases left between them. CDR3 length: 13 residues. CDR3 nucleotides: TGTGCCAGCATCCGAGTCGGGAGAAACACCATATATTTT. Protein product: CASIRVGRNTIYF.

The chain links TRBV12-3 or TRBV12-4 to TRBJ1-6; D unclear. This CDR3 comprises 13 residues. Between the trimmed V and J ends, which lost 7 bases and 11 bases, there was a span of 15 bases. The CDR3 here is CASTEDGPAPLHF. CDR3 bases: TGTGCCAGCACCGAGGACGGGCCCGCACCCCTCCACTTT.

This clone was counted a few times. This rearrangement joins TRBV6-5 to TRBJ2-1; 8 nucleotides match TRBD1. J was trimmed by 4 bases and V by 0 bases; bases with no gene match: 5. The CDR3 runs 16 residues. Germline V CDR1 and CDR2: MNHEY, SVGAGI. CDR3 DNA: TGTGCCAGCAGTTACTCGGGTAGGACAGGGTACAATGAGCAGTTCTTC. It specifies CASSYSGRTGYNEQFF.

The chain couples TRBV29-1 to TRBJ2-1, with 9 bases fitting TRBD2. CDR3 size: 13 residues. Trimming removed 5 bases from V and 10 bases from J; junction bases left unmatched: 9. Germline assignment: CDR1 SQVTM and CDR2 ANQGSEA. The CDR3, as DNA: TGCAGCGTTCTTGAAGACGCGGGGGGGGAGCAGTTCTTC. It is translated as CSVLEDAGGEQFF.

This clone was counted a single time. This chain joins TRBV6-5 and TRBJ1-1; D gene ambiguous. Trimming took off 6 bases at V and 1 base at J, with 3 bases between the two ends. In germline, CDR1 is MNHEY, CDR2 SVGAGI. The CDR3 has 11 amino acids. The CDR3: CASSKNTEAFF. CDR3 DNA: TGTGCCAGCAGCAAGAACACTGAAGCTTTCTTT.

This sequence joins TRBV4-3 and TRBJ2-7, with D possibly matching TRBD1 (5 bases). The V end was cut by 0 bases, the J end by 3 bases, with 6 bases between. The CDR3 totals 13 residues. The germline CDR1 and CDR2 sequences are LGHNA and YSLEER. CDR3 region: CASSQERGYEQYV. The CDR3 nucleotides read TGCGCCAGCAGCCAAGAAAGGGGCTACGAGCAGTACGTC.

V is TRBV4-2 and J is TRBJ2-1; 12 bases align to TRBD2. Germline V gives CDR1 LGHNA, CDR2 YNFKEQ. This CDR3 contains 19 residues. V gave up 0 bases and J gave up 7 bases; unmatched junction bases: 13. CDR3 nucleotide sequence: TGTGCCAGCAGCCAAGAGCCCCTAGCGGGGGGGCGGTCCGAAAATGAGCAGTTCTTC. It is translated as CASSQEPLAGGRSENEQFF.

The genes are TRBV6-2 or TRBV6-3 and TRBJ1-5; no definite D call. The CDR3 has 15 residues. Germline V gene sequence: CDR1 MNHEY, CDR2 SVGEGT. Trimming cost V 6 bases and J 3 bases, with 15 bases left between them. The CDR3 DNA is TGTGCCAGCAGCTCAGGTTACGCTCTCAATCAGCCCCAGCATTTT. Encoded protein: CASSSGYALNQPQHF.

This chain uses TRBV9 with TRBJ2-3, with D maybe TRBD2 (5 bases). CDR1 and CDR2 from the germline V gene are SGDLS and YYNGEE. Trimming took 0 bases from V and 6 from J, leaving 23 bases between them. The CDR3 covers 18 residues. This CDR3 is CASSVGGGRVGPQDTQYF. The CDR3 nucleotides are TGTGCCAGCAGCGTAGGAGGAGGTAGGGTAGGCCCCCAGGATACGCAGTATTTT.

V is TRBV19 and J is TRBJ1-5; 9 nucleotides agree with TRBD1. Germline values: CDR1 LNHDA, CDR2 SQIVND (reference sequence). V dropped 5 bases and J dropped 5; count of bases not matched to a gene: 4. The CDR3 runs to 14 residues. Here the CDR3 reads CASSGTGGYQPQHF. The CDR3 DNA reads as TGTGCCAGTAGTGGAACAGGGGGCTATCAGCCCCAGCATTTT.

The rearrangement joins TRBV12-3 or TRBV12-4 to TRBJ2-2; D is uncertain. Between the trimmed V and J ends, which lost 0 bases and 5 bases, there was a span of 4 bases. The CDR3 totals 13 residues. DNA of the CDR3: TGTGCCAGCAGTTTAGCGGGGACCGGGGAGCTGTTTTTT. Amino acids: CASSLAGTGELFF.

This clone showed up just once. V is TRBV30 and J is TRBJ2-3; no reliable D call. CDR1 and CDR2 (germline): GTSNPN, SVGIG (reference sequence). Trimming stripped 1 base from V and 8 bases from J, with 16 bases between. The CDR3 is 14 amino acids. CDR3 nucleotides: TGTGCCTGGAGTGGGGTCCACACCCAAGCTACGCAGTATTTT. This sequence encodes CAWSGVHTQATQYF.

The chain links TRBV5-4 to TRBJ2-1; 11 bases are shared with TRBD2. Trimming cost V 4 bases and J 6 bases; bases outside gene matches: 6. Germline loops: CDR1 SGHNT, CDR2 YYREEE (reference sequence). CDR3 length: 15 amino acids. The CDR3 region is CASSTGTSGINEQFF. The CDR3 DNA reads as TGTGCCAGCAGCACCGGGACTAGCGGTATCAATGAGCAGTTCTTC. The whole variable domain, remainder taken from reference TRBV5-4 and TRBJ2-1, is ETGVTQSPTHLIKTRGQQVTLRCSSQSGHNTVSWYQQALGQGPQFIFQYYREEENGRGNFPPRFSGLQFPNYSSELNVNALELDDSALYLCASSTGTSGINEQFFGPGTRLTVL.

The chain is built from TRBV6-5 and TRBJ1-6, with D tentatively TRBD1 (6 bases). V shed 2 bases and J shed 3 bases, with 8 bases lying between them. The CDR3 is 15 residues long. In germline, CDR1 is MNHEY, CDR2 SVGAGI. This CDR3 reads CASSYNRDYNSPLHF. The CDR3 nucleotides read TGTGCCAGCAGTTACAACAGGGACTATAATTCACCCCTCCACTTT.

The CDR3 DNA is TGTGCCAGCACAGAACAGGGAGGTAATGAAAAACTGTTTTTT. This encodes CASTEQGGNEKLFF. The chain joins TRBV27 to TRBJ1-4, with D perhaps TRBD1 (6 bases). The CDR3 loop spans 14 amino acids. The ends were cut back, 7 bases at V and 4 bases at J, with 13 bases in the middle. Germline lookup yields CDR1 MNHEY and CDR2 SMNVEV (reference sequence).

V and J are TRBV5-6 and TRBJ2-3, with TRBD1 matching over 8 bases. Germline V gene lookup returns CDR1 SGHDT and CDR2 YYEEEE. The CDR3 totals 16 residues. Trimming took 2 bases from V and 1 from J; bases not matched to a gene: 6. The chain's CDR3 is CASSFTQGARTDTQYF. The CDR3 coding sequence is TGTGCCAGCAGCTTTACCCAGGGGGCTCGCACAGATACGCAGTATTTT. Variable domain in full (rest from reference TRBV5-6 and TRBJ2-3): DAGVTQSPTHLIKTRGQQVTLRCSPKSGHDTVSWYQQALGQGPQFIFQYYEEEERQRGNFPDRFSGHQFPNYSSELNVNALLLGDSALYLCASSFTQGARTDTQYFGPGTRLTVL.

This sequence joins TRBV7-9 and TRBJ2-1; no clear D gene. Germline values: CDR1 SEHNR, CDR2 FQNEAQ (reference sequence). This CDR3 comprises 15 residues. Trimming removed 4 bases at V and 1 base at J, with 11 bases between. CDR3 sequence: CASSSVIGSYNEQFF. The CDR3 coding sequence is TGTGCCAGCAGCTCAGTGATCGGGTCCTACAATGAGCAGTTCTTC. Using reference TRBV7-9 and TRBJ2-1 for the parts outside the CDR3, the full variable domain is DTGVSQNPRHKITKRGQNVTFRCDPISEHNRLYWYRQTLGQGPEFLTYFQNEAQLEKSRLLSDRFSAERPKGSFSTLEIQRTEQGDSAMYLCASSSVIGSYNEQFFGPGTRLTVL.

CDR3 DNA sequence: TGTGCCAGCAGCCCGACAGGGCAGTCAGATACGCAGTATTTT. Amino acids: CASSPTGQSDTQYF. This chain joins TRBV7-9 and TRBJ2-3; 7 positions match TRBD1. The CDR3 is 14 residues long. With V trimmed by 5 bases and J by 4 bases, 6 bases remained unmatched. CDR1 and CDR2 (germline): SEHNR, FQNEAQ (reference sequence).